The present entry profiles one TCR beta chain with its context. TCRdb's table, derived via immunoSEQ multiplex PCR, lists solely in-frame clones and lacks some. The repertoire holds 250,000 to 400,000 clones, with about nine tenths as singletons. Looked up from germline, CDR1 is MDHEN and CDR2 is SYDVKM. The CDR3 consists of 13 residues. V was pared by 5 bases and J by 5 bases, with 3 bases of the junction left unmatched. This entry comes from a study of cytomegalovirus exposure and HLA in healthy donors. This TCR was sampled from a woman aged 25 to 45 in good health and CMV-seropositive. The chain carries TRBV28 and TRBJ2-7; 10 bases fit TRBD1. The sample comprised PBMCs. The CDR3 here is CASSVGQGDEQYF. CDR3 sequence (DNA): TGTGCCAGCAGTGTCGGACAGGGGGACGAGCAGTACTTC. Supplemented by reference TRBV28 and TRBJ2-7, the full variable domain reads DVKVTQSSRYLVKRTGEKVFLECVQDMDHENMFWYRQDPGLGLRLIYFSYDVKMKEKGDIPEGYSVSREKKERFSLILESASTNQTSMYLCASSVGQGDEQYFGPGTRLTVT.